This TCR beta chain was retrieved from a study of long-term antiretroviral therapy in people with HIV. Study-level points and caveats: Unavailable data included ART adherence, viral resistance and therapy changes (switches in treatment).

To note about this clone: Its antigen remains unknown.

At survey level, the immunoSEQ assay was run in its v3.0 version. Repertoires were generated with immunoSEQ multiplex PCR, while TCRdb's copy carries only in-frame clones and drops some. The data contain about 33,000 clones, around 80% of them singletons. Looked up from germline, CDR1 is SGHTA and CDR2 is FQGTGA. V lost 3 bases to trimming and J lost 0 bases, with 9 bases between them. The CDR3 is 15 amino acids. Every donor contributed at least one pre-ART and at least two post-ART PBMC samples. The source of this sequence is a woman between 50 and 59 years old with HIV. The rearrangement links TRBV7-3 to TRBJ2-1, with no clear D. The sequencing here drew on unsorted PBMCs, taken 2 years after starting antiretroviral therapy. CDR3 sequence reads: CASSFALSSYNEQFF. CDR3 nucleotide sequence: TGTGCCAGCAGCTTCGCGTTGAGCTCCTACAATGAGCAGTTCTTC.